This note documents a single T cell receptor beta chain sequence. The antigen remains unidentified. PCR primers comprised 60 Vbeta and 13 Jbeta primers. The assay was immunoSEQ multiplex PCR, and TCRdb's table has in-frame clones only and misses some. The data show about 110,000 clones, around four fifths seen once. The data derive from a study of cytomegalovirus exposure and HLA in healthy donors. After removal of 2 bases from V and 1 base from J, the junction contained 13 bases not matched to a gene. Per the germline V gene, CDR1 is MNHEY and CDR2 is SMNVEV (reference sequence). CDR3 length: 19 residues. Notes on the study in general: The likely explanation for a cluster of highly shared sequence variants was sequencing artifact. Donors belonging to an Asian-associated ancestry cluster reportedly showed fewer N-insertions in productive TCRs than the roughly 670-donor mean, according to what a later analysis found. Researchers counted roughly 150 TCR beta chains as cytomegalovirus-associated. Most of the TCR beta V segments (in an earlier analysis) were productive either about 87% or about 30% of the time.

The specimen sequenced was PBMCs. This TCR derives from a woman in her sixties in good health and CMV-seropositive. The V call is TRBV27, the J call TRBJ2-7; 11 bases line up with TRBD2. In DNA form, the CDR3 reads TGTGCCAGCAGTTTAAAAAGAGGGAGACTAGCGGGACCATCCTACGAGCAGTACTTC. Translated: CASSLKRGRLAGPSYEQYF.